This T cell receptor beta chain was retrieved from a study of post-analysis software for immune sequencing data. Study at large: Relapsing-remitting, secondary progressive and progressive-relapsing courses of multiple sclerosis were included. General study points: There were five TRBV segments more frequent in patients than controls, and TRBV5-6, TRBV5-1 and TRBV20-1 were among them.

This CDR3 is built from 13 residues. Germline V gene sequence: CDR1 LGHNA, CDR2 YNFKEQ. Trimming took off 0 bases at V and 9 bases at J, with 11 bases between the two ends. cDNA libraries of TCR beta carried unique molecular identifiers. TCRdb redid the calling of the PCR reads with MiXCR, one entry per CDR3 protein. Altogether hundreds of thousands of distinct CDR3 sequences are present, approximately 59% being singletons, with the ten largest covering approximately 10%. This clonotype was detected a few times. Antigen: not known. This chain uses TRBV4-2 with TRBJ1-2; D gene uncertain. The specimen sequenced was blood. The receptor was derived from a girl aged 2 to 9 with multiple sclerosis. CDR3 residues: CASSQDTGTRYTF. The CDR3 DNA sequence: TGTGCCAGCAGCCAAGATACGGGTACGCGCTACACCTTC.